Below, one T cell receptor beta chain is given with its context. Here immunoSEQ multiplex PCR was the method, and the copy in TCRdb shows in-frame clones only, minus some. The sample shows 97,000 or so clones, approximately 84% of them seen only once. The sample is drawn from a study of blood T cell repertoires in COVID-19. The ends were cut back, 3 bases at V and 6 bases at J, with 13 bases in the middle. Germline CDR1 SGDLS, CDR2 YYNGEE. CDR3 length equals 13 residues. The V and J genes are TRBV9 and TRBJ2-7; weak D call: TRBD1 (6 bases). Sequenced input: peripheral blood. The clonotype was recovered from a man in his forties with active or convalescent COVID-19. CDR3 protein: CASSGLRGGEQYF. The DNA of the CDR3 is TGTGCCAGCAGCGGCCTCAGGGGTGGCGAGCAGTACTTC.